This T cell receptor (beta chain) was sequenced during a study of beta chain features in type 1 diabetes. For the study at large: No patient-donor differences in age, gender, total cells or subset yield. Broader study findings: In every one of the four CD4+ subsets, TCRB CDR3s were moderately but significantly shorter in Type 1 diabetes patients. Reduced insertions and increased deletions marked VDJ junctions in type 1 diabetes patients.

With regard to this clone: Its antigen is still unknown.

Germline CDR1 MDHEN, CDR2 SYDVKM. Losses at the gene ends were 2 bases for V and 5 bases for J; bases not matched to a gene: 4. This CDR3 comprises 17 residues. Of the isolated RNA, all was reverse transcribed, and so the sequenced material was expressed TCRB transcripts. Produced via immunoSEQ multiplex PCR; TCRdb's table is partial and in-frame only. The repertoire includes a few hundred thousand clones, approximately 15% of them detected once, and nearly 0.015% sits in the top ten. The sample consisted of naive CD4+ T cells from blood. This chain uses TRBV28 with TRBJ2-2, with 14 bases that match TRBD2. This TCR was recovered from a woman aged 18 to 35 with type 1 diabetes. CDR3 sequence (DNA): TGTGCCAGCAGTTTAGATGGGACTAGCGGGAGAACCGGGGAGCTGTTTTTT. Translated, it gives CASSLDGTSGRTGELFF.